The rows below give T cell receptor beta chains drawn from one sample of a study of Ad26.COV2.S vaccination and SARS-CoV-2 variants. This table comes from immunoSEQ multiplex PCR, and its TCRdb copy is limited to in-frame clones, with some not included. The repertoire holds roughly 320,000 clones, just under 85% seen once, with 2.1% in the top ten. Sequences were derived from peripheral blood, sampled in a trial of Ad26.COV2.S vaccine versus placebo. These receptors were taken from a person aged 18-60 years who received the Ad26.COV2.S COVID-19 vaccine or a placebo. Both conserved end residues are part of each CDR3.

J,V,CDR3
TRBJ1-4,TRBV6-6,CASSSGGATNEKLFF
TRBJ1-1,TRBV11-1,CASSFGRVNTEAFF
TRBJ1-2,TRBV10-3,CAISERIGEGLHGYTF
TRBJ2-4,TRBV14,CASSASGTVNIQYF
TRBJ2-7,TRBV5-1,CASSFGEGSGEQYF
TRBJ1-3,TRBV11-2,CASSVWGVDGNTIYF
TRBJ2-5,TRBV4-1,CASSPSTRGSLETQYF
TRBJ2-3,TRBV13,CASSYIGPAGDTQYF
TRBJ2-5,TRBV7-2,CASSFTSVAETQYF
TRBJ1-6,TRBV6-4,CASSDKGDSPLHF
TRBJ1-5,TRBV6-6,CATGTGDQPQHF
TRBJ1-2,TRBV29-1,CSVAPPGQSGGYTF
TRBJ2-2,TRBV5-1,CASSLGPGTGELFF
TRBJ2-1,TRBV5-1,CASSLLDEQFF
TRBJ2-2,TRBV2,CASSAGGGRTGELFF
TRBJ2-1,TRBV2,CASSEALRGKQFF
TRBJ2-7,TRBV2,CASSVVDRRSYEQYF
TRBJ1-4,TRBV2,CASNPDRDEKLFF
TRBJ2-1,TRBV12-5,CASGIDRGPYNEQFF
TRBJ1-1,TRBV28,CASRSVEAFF
TRBJ1-5,TRBV7-9,CASSLDWAANQPQHF
TRBJ2-5,TRBV4-1,CASSQAGGGGETQYF
TRBJ1-5,TRBV12-5,CASGFRSNQPQHF
TRBJ1-4,TRBV15,CATSGNRGRGEKLFF
TRBJ2-2,TRBV4-1,CASSQLGLAGKGTAGELFF
TRBJ2-5,TRBV2,CASSFPAFNQETQYF
TRBJ2-7,TRBV7-9,CASSLVGLGNYEQYF
TRBJ1-3,TRBV18,CASSSQGRNTIYF
TRBJ1-2,TRBV6-1,CASSDPSRAHPHTF